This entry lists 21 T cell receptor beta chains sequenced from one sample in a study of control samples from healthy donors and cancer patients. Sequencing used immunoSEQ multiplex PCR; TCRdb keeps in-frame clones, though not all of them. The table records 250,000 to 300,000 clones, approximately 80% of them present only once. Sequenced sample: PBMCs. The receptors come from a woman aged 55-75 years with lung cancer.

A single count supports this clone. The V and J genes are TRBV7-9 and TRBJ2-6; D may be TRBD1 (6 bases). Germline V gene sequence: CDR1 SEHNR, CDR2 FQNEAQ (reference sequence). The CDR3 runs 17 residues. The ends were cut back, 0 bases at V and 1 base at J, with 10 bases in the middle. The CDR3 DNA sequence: TGTGCCAGCAGCTTAGCCAGGGGATGGTCTGGGGCCAACGTCCTGACTTTC. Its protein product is CASSLARGWSGANVLTF. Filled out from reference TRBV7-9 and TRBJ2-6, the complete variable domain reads DTGVSQNPRHKITKRGQNVTFRCDPISEHNRLYWYRQTLGQGPEFLTYFQNEAQLEKSRLLSDRFSAERPKGSFSTLEIQRTEQGDSAMYLCASSLARGWSGANVLTFGAGSRLTVL.

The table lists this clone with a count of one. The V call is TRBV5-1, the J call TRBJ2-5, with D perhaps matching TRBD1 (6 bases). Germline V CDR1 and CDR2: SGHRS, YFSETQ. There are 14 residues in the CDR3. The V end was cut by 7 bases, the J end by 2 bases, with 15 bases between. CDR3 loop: CASGLQGGQETQYF. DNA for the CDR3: TGCGCCAGCGGGCTCCAAGGGGGACAAGAGACCCAGTACTTC.

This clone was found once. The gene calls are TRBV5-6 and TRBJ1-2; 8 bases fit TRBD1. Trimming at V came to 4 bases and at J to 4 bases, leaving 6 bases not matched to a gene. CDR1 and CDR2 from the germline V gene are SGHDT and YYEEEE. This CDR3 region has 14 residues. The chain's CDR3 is CASSARGLSYGYTF. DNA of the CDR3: TGTGCCAGCAGCGCCAGGGGGCTTAGCTATGGCTACACCTTC.

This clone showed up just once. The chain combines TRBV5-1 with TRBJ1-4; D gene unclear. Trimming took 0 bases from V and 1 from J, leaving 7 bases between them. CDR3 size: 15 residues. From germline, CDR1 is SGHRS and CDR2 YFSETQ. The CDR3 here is CASSLDGRTNEKLFF. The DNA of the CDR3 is TGCGCCAGCAGCTTGGACGGACGAACTAATGAAAAACTGTTTTTT.

This CDR3 is CASSRGQGGEPQHF. The CDR3 coding sequence is TGTGCCAGCAGCCGAGGACAGGGAGGTGAGCCCCAGCATTTT. The rearrangement links TRBV3-1 (or the pseudogene TRBV3-2) to TRBJ1-5; 8 bases line up with TRBD1. The CDR3 covers 14 residues. Germline V gene sequence: CDR1 LGHDT, CDR2 YNNKEL (reference sequence). V shed 4 bases and J 8 bases; nucleotides not matched to a gene: 7.

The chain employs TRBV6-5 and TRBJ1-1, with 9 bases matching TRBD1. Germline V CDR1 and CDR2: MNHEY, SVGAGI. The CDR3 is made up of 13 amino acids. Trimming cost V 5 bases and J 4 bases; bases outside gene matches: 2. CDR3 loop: CASSRGQGTEAFF. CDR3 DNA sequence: TGTGCCAGCAGTCGGGGACAGGGCACTGAAGCTTTCTTT.

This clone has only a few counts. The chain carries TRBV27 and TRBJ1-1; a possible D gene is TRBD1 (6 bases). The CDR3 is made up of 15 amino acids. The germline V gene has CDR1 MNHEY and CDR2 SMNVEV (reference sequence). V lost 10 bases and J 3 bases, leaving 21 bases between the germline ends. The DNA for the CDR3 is TGTGCCACCATAAGCGGGGGCGCCTTTCACACTGAAGCTTTCTTT. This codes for CATISGGAFHTEAFF.

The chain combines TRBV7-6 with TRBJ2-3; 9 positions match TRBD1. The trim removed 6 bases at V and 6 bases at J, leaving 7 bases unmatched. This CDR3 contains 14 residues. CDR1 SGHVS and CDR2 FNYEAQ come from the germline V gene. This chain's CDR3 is CASRSGTGIDTQYF. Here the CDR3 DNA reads TGTGCCAGCAGGTCCGGGACAGGGATCGATACGCAGTATTTT.

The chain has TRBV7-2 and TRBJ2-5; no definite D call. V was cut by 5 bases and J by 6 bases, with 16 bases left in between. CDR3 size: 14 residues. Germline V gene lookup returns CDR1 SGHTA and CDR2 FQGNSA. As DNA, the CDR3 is TGTGCCAGCAGCGACGGAGTGCACTCCCAGACCCAGTACTTC. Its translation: CASSDGVHSQTQYF.

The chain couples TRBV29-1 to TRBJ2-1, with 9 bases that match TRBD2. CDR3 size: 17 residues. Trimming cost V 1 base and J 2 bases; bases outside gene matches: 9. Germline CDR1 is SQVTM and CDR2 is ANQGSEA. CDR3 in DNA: TGCAGCGTTGAAGGCCTTGGGCGGGAGGGGGCCTACAATGAGCAGTTCTTC. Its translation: CSVEGLGREGAYNEQFF.

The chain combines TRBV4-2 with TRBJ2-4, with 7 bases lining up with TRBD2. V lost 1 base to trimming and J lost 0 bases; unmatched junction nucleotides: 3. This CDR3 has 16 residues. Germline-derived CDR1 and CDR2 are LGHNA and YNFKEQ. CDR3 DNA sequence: TGTGCCAGCAGCCAAGGAAGCGGGGTAGCCAAAAACATTCAGTACTTC. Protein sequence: CASSQGSGVAKNIQYF.

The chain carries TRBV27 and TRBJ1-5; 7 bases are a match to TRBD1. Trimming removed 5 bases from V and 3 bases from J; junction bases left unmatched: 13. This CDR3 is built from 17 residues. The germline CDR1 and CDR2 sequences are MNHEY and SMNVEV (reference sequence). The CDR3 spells CASSRDSSRAPNQPQHF. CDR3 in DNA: TGTGCCAGCAGTAGGGACAGCAGCCGGGCCCCCAATCAGCCCCAGCATTTT.

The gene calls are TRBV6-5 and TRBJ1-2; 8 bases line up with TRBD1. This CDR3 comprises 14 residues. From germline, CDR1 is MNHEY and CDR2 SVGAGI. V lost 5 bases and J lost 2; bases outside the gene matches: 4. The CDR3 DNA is TGTGCCAGCAGTCCCGACAGGGGCAACTATGGCTACACCTTC. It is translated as CASSPDRGNYGYTF.

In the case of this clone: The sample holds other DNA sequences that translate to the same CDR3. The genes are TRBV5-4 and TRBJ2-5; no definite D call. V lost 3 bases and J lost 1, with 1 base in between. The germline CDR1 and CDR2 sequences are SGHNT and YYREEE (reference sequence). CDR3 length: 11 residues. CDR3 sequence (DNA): TGTGCCAGCAGCTCCCAAGAGACCCAGTACTTC. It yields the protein CASSSQETQYF.

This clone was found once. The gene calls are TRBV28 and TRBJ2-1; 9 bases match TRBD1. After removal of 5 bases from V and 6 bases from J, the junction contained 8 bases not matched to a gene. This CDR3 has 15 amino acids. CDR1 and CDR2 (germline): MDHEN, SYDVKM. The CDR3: CASSPSGQGFNEQFF. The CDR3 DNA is TGTGCCAGCAGTCCTTCGGGACAGGGTTTCAATGAGCAGTTCTTC.

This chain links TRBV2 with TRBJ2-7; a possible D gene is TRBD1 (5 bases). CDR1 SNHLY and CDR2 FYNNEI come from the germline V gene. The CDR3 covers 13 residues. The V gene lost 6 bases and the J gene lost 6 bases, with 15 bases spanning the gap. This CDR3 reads CASSTRPRGEQYF. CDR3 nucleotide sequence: TGTGCCAGCAGCACACGCCCTAGGGGCGAGCAGTACTTC.

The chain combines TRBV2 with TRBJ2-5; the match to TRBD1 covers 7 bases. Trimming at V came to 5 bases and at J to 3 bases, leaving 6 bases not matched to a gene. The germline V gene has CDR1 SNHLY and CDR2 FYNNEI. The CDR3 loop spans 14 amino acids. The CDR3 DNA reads TGTGCCAGCAGTTTCAGCCAGGGGGAAGAGACCCAGTACTTC. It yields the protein CASSFSQGEETQYF. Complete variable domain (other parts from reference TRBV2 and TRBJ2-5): EPEVTQTPSHQVTQMGQEVILRCVPISNHLYFYWYRQILGQKVEFLVSFYNNEISEKSEIFDDQFSVERPDGSNFTLKIRSTKLEDSAMYFCASSFSQGEETQYFGPGTRLLVL.

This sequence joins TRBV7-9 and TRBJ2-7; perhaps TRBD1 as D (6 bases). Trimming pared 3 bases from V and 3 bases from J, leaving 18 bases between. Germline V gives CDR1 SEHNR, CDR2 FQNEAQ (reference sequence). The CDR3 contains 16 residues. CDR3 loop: CASSLMLSGQRYEQYF. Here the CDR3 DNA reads TGTGCCAGCAGCTTGATGCTATCGGGACAACGCTACGAGCAGTACTTC.

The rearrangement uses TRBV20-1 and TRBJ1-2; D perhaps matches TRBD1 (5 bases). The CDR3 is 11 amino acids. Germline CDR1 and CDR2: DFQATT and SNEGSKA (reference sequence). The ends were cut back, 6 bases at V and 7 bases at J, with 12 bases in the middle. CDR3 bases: TGCAGTGCCCCGACGGGGGGTGGCTACACCTTC. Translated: CSAPTGGGYTF.

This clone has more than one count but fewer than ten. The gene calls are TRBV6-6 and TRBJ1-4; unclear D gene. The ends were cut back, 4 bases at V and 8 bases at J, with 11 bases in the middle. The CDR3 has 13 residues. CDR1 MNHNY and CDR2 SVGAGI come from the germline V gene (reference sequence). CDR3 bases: TGTGCCAGCAGTTTACGGAGTCGAGAAAAACTGTTTTTT. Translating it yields CASSLRSREKLFF.

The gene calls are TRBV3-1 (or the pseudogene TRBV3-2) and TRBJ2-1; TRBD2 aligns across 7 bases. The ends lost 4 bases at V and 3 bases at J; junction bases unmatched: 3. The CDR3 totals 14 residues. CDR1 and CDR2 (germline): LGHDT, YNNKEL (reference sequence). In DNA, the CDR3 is TGTGCCAGCAGCCTTTCGGGAGGCTACAATGAGCAGTTCTTC. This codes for CASSLSGGYNEQFF.